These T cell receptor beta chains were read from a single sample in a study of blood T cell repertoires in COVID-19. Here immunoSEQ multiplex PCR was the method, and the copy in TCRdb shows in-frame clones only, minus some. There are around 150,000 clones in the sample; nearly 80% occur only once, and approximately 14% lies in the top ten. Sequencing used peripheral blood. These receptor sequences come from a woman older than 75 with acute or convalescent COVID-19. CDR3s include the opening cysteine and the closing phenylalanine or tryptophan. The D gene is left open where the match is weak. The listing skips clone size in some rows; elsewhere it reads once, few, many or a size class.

cdr3_nt: TGTGCCAGCTCACCTTCACCAGGTTATGGCTACACCTTC
cdr3_aa: CASSPSPGYGYTF
j_call: TRBJ1-2
d_call: NA
clone_size: NA
v_call: TRBV18

cdr3_nt: TGCGCCAGCAGCTCCGACAGGGGAACTAATGAAAAACTGTTTTTT
cdr3_aa: CASSSDRGTNEKLFF
j_call: TRBJ1-4
d_call: TRBD1
clone_size: once
v_call: TRBV5-1

cdr3_nt: TGCGCCAGCAGTGAGATAGATAAGCAGTACTTC
cdr3_aa: CASSEIDKQYF
j_call: TRBJ2-7
d_call: NA
clone_size: NA
v_call: TRBV10-2

cdr3_nt: TGTGCCAGCAGCTTAGCGGGGGGGTCCACAGATACGCAGTATTTT
cdr3_aa: CASSLAGGSTDTQYF
j_call: TRBJ2-3
d_call: TRBD2
clone_size: NA
v_call: TRBV7-6

cdr3_nt: TGTGCCAGCTCACTCCGTCCCGGGACAGCCACTGAAGCTTTCTTT
cdr3_aa: CASSLRPGTATEAFF
j_call: TRBJ1-1
d_call: TRBD1
clone_size: NA
v_call: TRBV18

cdr3_nt: TGTGCCAGCAGTGAAGCGATCCCGGGGGCCCTCCACTTT
cdr3_aa: CASSEAIPGALHF
j_call: TRBJ1-6
d_call: NA
clone_size: NA
v_call: TRBV6-1

cdr3_nt: TGTGCCAGCAGCTTGTCAGGGGCCTCCTATAATTCACCCCTCCACTTT
cdr3_aa: CASSLSGASYNSPLHF
j_call: TRBJ1-6
d_call: NA
clone_size: NA
v_call: TRBV5-6

cdr3_nt: TGTGCCAGCCTTTACCCGGGGGGAGAGGACAGAGAAGGGAACACTGAAGCTTTCTTT
cdr3_aa: CASLYPGGEDREGNTEAFF
j_call: TRBJ1-1
d_call: NA
clone_size: NA
v_call: TRBV21-1

cdr3_nt: TGTGCCAGCAGCTCTAGACTGATCACAGATACGCAGTATTTT
cdr3_aa: CASSSRLITDTQYF
j_call: TRBJ2-3
d_call: NA
clone_size: NA
v_call: TRBV5-8

cdr3_nt: TGTGCCAGCCGAAAGCCTCCGGGACTAGCGGGCCCCCGGGGGGCCAACGTCCTGACTTTC
cdr3_aa: CASRKPPGLAGPRGANVLTF
j_call: TRBJ2-6
d_call: TRBD2
clone_size: NA
v_call: TRBV19

cdr3_nt: TGTGCCAGCAGCTTAGGACTAGCGGGAGTCTACGAGCAGTACTTC
cdr3_aa: CASSLGLAGVYEQYF
j_call: TRBJ2-7
d_call: TRBD2
clone_size: NA
v_call: TRBV13

cdr3_nt: TGCGCCAGCAGCCAAGTAGGGTGGACAGGGACGAACACTGAAGCTTTCTTT
cdr3_aa: CASSQVGWTGTNTEAFF
j_call: TRBJ1-1
d_call: TRBD1
clone_size: many
v_call: TRBV4-1

cdr3_nt: TGTGCCAGCAGCCCGACCAGGGGTGGCGGGGAGCTGTTTTTT
cdr3_aa: CASSPTRGGGELFF
j_call: TRBJ2-2
d_call: NA
clone_size: NA
v_call: TRBV14

cdr3_nt: TGCGCCAGCAGCGGCCGGGACACGGGTTCCTACGAGCAGTACTTC
cdr3_aa: CASSGRDTGSYEQYF
j_call: TRBJ2-7
d_call: NA
clone_size: NA
v_call: TRBV5-1

cdr3_nt: TGCGCCAGCAGCAGGAGCGAGACGCCGAACACTGAAGCTTTCTTT
cdr3_aa: CASSRSETPNTEAFF
j_call: TRBJ1-1
d_call: NA
clone_size: few
v_call: TRBV5-1

cdr3_nt: TGCGCCAGCAGCACCGGGGGGGCGGCTGGAAACACCATATATTTT
cdr3_aa: CASSTGGAAGNTIYF
j_call: TRBJ1-3
d_call: NA
clone_size: NA
v_call: TRBV5-1

cdr3_nt: TGCGCCAGCAGCTTGGACAGCAGAAACTATGGCTACACCTTC
cdr3_aa: CASSLDSRNYGYTF
j_call: TRBJ1-2
d_call: NA
clone_size: NA
v_call: TRBV5-1

cdr3_nt: TGTGCCAGCAGCCAAAATACAGGGGTCTATGGCTACACCTTC
cdr3_aa: CASSQNTGVYGYTF
j_call: TRBJ1-2
d_call: TRBD1
clone_size: NA
v_call: TRBV3-1/TRBV3-2

cdr3_nt: TGTGCCAGCAGCCTAAACAGGGCGGTCAACTATGGCTACACCTTC
cdr3_aa: CASSLNRAVNYGYTF
j_call: TRBJ1-2
d_call: NA
clone_size: NA
v_call: TRBV4-2

cdr3_nt: TGTGCCAGCAGGGACTGGGCCGGAGAGACCCAGTACTTC
cdr3_aa: CASRDWAGETQYF
j_call: TRBJ2-5
d_call: NA
clone_size: NA
v_call: TRBV6-5

cdr3_nt: TGTGCTAGCAGCTTAGGGACAGGGCGGGAGACCCAGTACTTC
cdr3_aa: CASSLGTGRETQYF
j_call: TRBJ2-5
d_call: TRBD1
clone_size: NA
v_call: TRBV7-7

cdr3_nt: TGTGCCAGCACCCCGACTAGATCCTACAATGAGCAGTTCTTC
cdr3_aa: CASTPTRSYNEQFF
j_call: TRBJ2-1
d_call: NA
clone_size: NA
v_call: TRBV6-2/TRBV6-3

cdr3_nt: TGTGCCAGCAGTGAGTCGGGGGGCACAGATACGCAGTATTTT
cdr3_aa: CASSESGGTDTQYF
j_call: TRBJ2-3
d_call: NA
clone_size: NA
v_call: TRBV2

cdr3_nt: TGTGCCAGCAGTTATGGGACATCGAGGTTGGGAGGCTACACCTTC
cdr3_aa: CASSYGTSRLGGYTF
j_call: TRBJ1-2
d_call: NA
clone_size: NA
v_call: TRBV6-5

cdr3_nt: TGTGCCAGCAGCCAGCGGACAGCAACTAATGAAAAACTGTTTTTT
cdr3_aa: CASSQRTATNEKLFF
j_call: TRBJ1-4
d_call: NA
clone_size: few
v_call: TRBV14

cdr3_nt: TGTGCCAGCAGCCACGAACAGAGCACTGAAGCTTTCTTT
cdr3_aa: CASSHEQSTEAFF
j_call: TRBJ1-1
d_call: NA
clone_size: NA
v_call: TRBV3-1/TRBV3-2

cdr3_nt: TGTGCCAGCAGCCAAGGTCAGAACTATGGCTACACCTTC
cdr3_aa: CASSQGQNYGYTF
j_call: TRBJ1-2
d_call: NA
clone_size: NA
v_call: TRBV16

cdr3_nt: TGTGCCAGCAGTCAACAGGGGGCACAGGAAAAACTGTTTTTT
cdr3_aa: CASSQQGAQEKLFF
j_call: TRBJ1-4
d_call: TRBD1
clone_size: once
v_call: TRBV2

cdr3_nt: TGTGCCAGCAGCCAAGTTCAGGGGACAGATACGCAGTATTTT
cdr3_aa: CASSQVQGTDTQYF
j_call: TRBJ2-3
d_call: NA
clone_size: NA
v_call: TRBV14

cdr3_nt: TGCGCCAGCAGCTCGCCCTCGGCAGGGAACACTGAAGCTTTCTTT
cdr3_aa: CASSSPSAGNTEAFF
j_call: TRBJ1-1
d_call: NA
clone_size: NA
v_call: TRBV5-1

cdr3_nt: TGTGCCAGCAGATCCGCCGGGACTAGCGGTTTCGAGCAGTACTTC
cdr3_aa: CASRSAGTSGFEQYF
j_call: TRBJ2-7
d_call: TRBD2
clone_size: NA
v_call: TRBV27

cdr3_nt: TGCAGCGTTGTGGGAGGGACAGGGGATGGAAACACCATATATTTT
cdr3_aa: CSVVGGTGDGNTIYF
j_call: TRBJ1-3
d_call: TRBD1
clone_size: NA
v_call: TRBV29-1

cdr3_nt: TGTGCCAGCAGCTTAGATCTGGCTCCAGGGGGCGGGACTGAAGCTTTCTTT
cdr3_aa: CASSLDLAPGGGTEAFF
j_call: TRBJ1-1
d_call: TRBD1
clone_size: many
v_call: TRBV11-2

cdr3_nt: TGTGCCAGCAGCCAAGATACTCAAAGATACACTGAAGCTTTCTTT
cdr3_aa: CASSQDTQRYTEAFF
j_call: TRBJ1-1
d_call: NA
clone_size: few
v_call: TRBV3-1/TRBV3-2

cdr3_nt: TGTGCCAGCAGCTTATATCGGACAAGGGGCAGCAGCTCCTACAATGAGCAGTTCTTC
cdr3_aa: CASSLYRTRGSSSYNEQFF
j_call: TRBJ2-1
d_call: NA
clone_size: NA
v_call: TRBV7-9

cdr3_nt: TGCGCCAGCAGCCAAGATCGACGGGACAGGGTCGATGAGCAGTTCTTC
cdr3_aa: CASSQDRRDRVDEQFF
j_call: TRBJ2-1
d_call: TRBD1
clone_size: NA
v_call: TRBV4-1

cdr3_nt: TGTGCCAGCAGTGAATCCGGGAACACTGAAGCTTTCTTT
cdr3_aa: CASSESGNTEAFF
j_call: TRBJ1-1
d_call: NA
clone_size: NA
v_call: TRBV2

cdr3_nt: TGTGCCAGTAGTATGACAGGGTCGGGGAACACCATATATTTT
cdr3_aa: CASSMTGSGNTIYF
j_call: TRBJ1-3
d_call: TRBD1
clone_size: NA
v_call: TRBV19

cdr3_nt: TGTGCCAGCAGTCCTGACAGGGTTGGAAACACCATATATTTT
cdr3_aa: CASSPDRVGNTIYF
j_call: TRBJ1-3
d_call: TRBD1
clone_size: NA
v_call: TRBV9

cdr3_nt: TGTGCCACAGGGATGATGAACACTGAAGCTTTCTTT
cdr3_aa: CATGMMNTEAFF
j_call: TRBJ1-1
d_call: NA
clone_size: few
v_call: TRBV6-5

cdr3_nt: TGTGCCAGCAAGCCCGGGGGGGGAGTCCAAGAGACCCAGTACTTC
cdr3_aa: CASKPGGGVQETQYF
j_call: TRBJ2-5
d_call: TRBD2
clone_size: NA
v_call: TRBV5-4

cdr3_nt: TGTGCCAGCAGTGAAGTGGGGGGGAACTATGGCTACACCTTC
cdr3_aa: CASSEVGGNYGYTF
j_call: TRBJ1-2
d_call: NA
clone_size: NA
v_call: TRBV6-1

cdr3_nt: TGTGCCAGCTCACCAGGACAGGATTATACACCCCTCCACTTT
cdr3_aa: CASSPGQDYTPLHF
j_call: TRBJ1-6
d_call: TRBD1
clone_size: NA
v_call: TRBV18

cdr3_nt: TGTGCCAGTAGTAAATTAGCGGGGTACTACAATGAGCAGTTCTTC
cdr3_aa: CASSKLAGYYNEQFF
j_call: TRBJ2-1
d_call: TRBD2
clone_size: NA
v_call: TRBV19

cdr3_nt: TGTGCCAGCAGTTCCTCCGGGTTCGGGACGCAGTATTTT
cdr3_aa: CASSSSGFGTQYF
j_call: TRBJ2-3
d_call: NA
clone_size: few
v_call: TRBV6-5

cdr3_nt: TGTGCCAGCACCCCTAGGAGGGATCGCGAGACCCAGTACTTC
cdr3_aa: CASTPRRDRETQYF
j_call: TRBJ2-5
d_call: NA
clone_size: NA
v_call: TRBV6-5

cdr3_nt: TGTGCCAGCTCATCAAGCGGGAGTAGCTCAGATACGCAGTATTTT
cdr3_aa: CASSSSGSSSDTQYF
j_call: TRBJ2-3
d_call: TRBD2
clone_size: NA
v_call: TRBV18

cdr3_nt: TGTGCCAGCAGTTACTCTGCGGGGTACTATGGCTACACCTTC
cdr3_aa: CASSYSAGYYGYTF
j_call: TRBJ1-2
d_call: NA
clone_size: once
v_call: TRBV6-6

cdr3_nt: TGTGCCAGCAACGCAGGTACGAACACCGGGGAGCTGTTTTTT
cdr3_aa: CASNAGTNTGELFF
j_call: TRBJ2-2
d_call: NA
clone_size: NA
v_call: TRBV9

cdr3_nt: TGTGCCAGCAGTTTATCGGGCGGGGGTGAGCAGTTCTTC
cdr3_aa: CASSLSGGGEQFF
j_call: TRBJ2-1
d_call: TRBD2
clone_size: NA
v_call: TRBV27

cdr3_nt: TGTGCCAGCAGTTTTGGGAGATCCTACGAGCAGTACTTC
cdr3_aa: CASSFGRSYEQYF
j_call: TRBJ2-7
d_call: NA
clone_size: NA
v_call: TRBV28

cdr3_nt: TGTGCCAGCAGCTTATATAGGGGGCTTGGAGTCTCCTCTGGGGCCAACGTCCTGACTTTC
cdr3_aa: CASSLYRGLGVSSGANVLTF
j_call: TRBJ2-6
d_call: TRBD1
clone_size: few
v_call: TRBV7-8

cdr3_nt: TGTGCCAGCCGATCGGGTCGAGCTAACTATGGCTACACCTTC
cdr3_aa: CASRSGRANYGYTF
j_call: TRBJ1-2
d_call: NA
clone_size: NA
v_call: TRBV28

cdr3_nt: TGTGCCAGCAGCCAAGATGGACAGAAGAATTCACCCCTCCACTTT
cdr3_aa: CASSQDGQKNSPLHF
j_call: TRBJ1-6
d_call: NA
clone_size: NA
v_call: TRBV4-2

cdr3_nt: TGTGCCAGCAGCTTCCCCCCCCGTAATGAGCAGTTCTTC
cdr3_aa: CASSFPPRNEQFF
j_call: TRBJ2-1
d_call: NA
clone_size: NA
v_call: TRBV28

cdr3_nt: TGTGCCAGCAGTTTACGGACAGACTATCTTCGCGCCTTC
cdr3_aa: CASSLRTDYLRAF
j_call: TRBJ1-2
d_call: NA
clone_size: NA
v_call: TRBV12-3/TRBV12-4